The next 25 T cell receptor beta chains were all read from a single sample in a study of blood T cells in healthy people across ages. A sample-barcoded 5' primer and a J-beta primer mix were used in a second PCR of about 6 to 12 cycles. TCRdb called the 5' RACE reads again in MiXCR, with one record for every CDR3 protein. The top ten clones hold 13% of a sample with approximately 880,000 distinct CDR3 sequences, around 48% of them seen once. Sequencing input: blood. These receptors were taken from a man in his thirties or forties in good health.

In DNA, the CDR3 is TGTGCCAGCAGTTTAACTCCAGGGGGCATATCAGAAGCTTTCTTT. It encodes CASSLTPGGISEAFF. The chain recombines TRBV27 with TRBJ1-1; 8 nucleotides match TRBD1. Germline CDR1 and CDR2: MNHEY and SMNVEV (reference sequence). V was pared by 2 bases and J by 8 bases, with 10 bases of the junction left unmatched. This CDR3 has 15 amino acids.

This clonotype came up a few times. The rearrangement uses TRBV5-1 and TRBJ2-7; D is perhaps TRBD1 or TRBD2 (5 bases each). From germline, CDR1 is SGHRS and CDR2 YFSETQ. V lost 4 bases, J lost 2 bases, and 13 bases lay in between. This CDR3 is built from 14 residues. CDR3 region: CASSVPTGPYEQYF. CDR3 in DNA: TGCGCCAGCAGCGTTCCGACGGGACCCTACGAGCAGTACTTC.

J is TRBJ2-4 and V is TRBV2; D is perhaps TRBD1 (5 bases). Trimming stripped 1 base from V and 0 bases from J, with 16 bases between. The CDR3 has 18 amino acids. Germline assignment: CDR1 SNHLY and CDR2 FYNNEI. The CDR3 loop reads CASSEGGRTLLAKNIQYF. CDR3 DNA sequence: TGTGCCAGCAGTGAAGGGGGCCGAACTCTACTAGCCAAAAACATTCAGTACTTC. The full variable domain, rest sourced from reference TRBV2 and TRBJ2-4, is EPEVTQTPSHQVTQMGQEVILRCVPISNHLYFYWYRQILGQKVEFLVSFYNNEISEKSEIFDDQFSVERPDGSNFTLKIRSTKLEDSAMYFCASSEGGRTLLAKNIQYFGAGTRLSVL.

The chain couples TRBV4-1 to TRBJ2-2; 8 bases line up with TRBD1. CDR1 is MGHRA, CDR2 YSYEKL, per germline. The V segment lost 3 bases and the J segment 6 bases; nucleotides outside the gene matches: 12. CDR3 length equals 17 residues. The chain's CDR3 is CASSQERPGGGPGELFF. The CDR3 DNA is TGCGCCAGCAGCCAGGAGCGTCCAGGGGGCGGACCCGGGGAGCTGTTTTTT.

As concerns this clonotype: This may come from a read error, since a much larger clone is one base off. This chain links TRBV4-1 with TRBJ2-3; TRBD1 agrees at 9 bases. This CDR3 is 16 amino acids long. The V gene's germline CDR1 is MGHRA and CDR2 YSYEKL. Here the CDR3 DNA reads TGCGCCAACAGCCAAGGCAATAACAGGGGGCCGGATACGCAGTATTTT. It codes for CANSQGNNRGPDTQYF.

The rearrangement joins TRBV4-2 to TRBJ2-7, with 8 bases that match TRBD2. Germline V gives CDR1 LGHNA, CDR2 YNFKEQ. The J segment lost 4 bases and the V segment lost 3 bases, leaving 11 bases of the junction unmatched. This CDR3 comprises 16 residues. The CDR3 nucleotides read TGTGCCAGCAGCCAGTACTCGGGTAGCGGGGAATACGAGCAGTACTTC. Residues: CASSQYSGSGEYEQYF.

In nucleotides, the CDR3 is TGTGCCAGCAGCTTAGTACAGGGAAAGGGCGAGCAGTACTTC. This translates into CASSLVQGKGEQYF. This chain joins TRBV11-2 and TRBJ2-7; D is possibly TRBD1 (6 bases). Between the trimmed V and J ends, which lost 1 base and 6 bases, there was a span of 13 bases. The V gene's germline CDR1 is SGHAT and CDR2 FQNNGV. This CDR3 contains 14 residues.

This clonotype was recorded a few times. The CDR3 is CSASAKVEQYF. CDR3 nucleotide sequence: TGCAGTGCCTCCGCCAAGGTCGAGCAGTACTTC. The chain links TRBV20-1 to TRBJ2-7; the D is unclear. The V end was cut by 6 bases, the J end by 6 bases, with 12 bases between. This CDR3 is 11 amino acids long. Looked up from germline, CDR1 is DFQATT and CDR2 is SNEGSKA (reference sequence).

This clonotype was observed a few times. J is TRBJ2-1 and V is TRBV7-9, with 7 bases aligning to TRBD1. Germline values: CDR1 SEHNR, CDR2 FQNEAQ (reference sequence). V gave up 4 bases and J gave up 10 bases; unmatched junction bases: 10. This CDR3 region has 14 residues. CDR3 nucleotides: TGTGCCAGCAGCTCCAAGACAGGGCCCGGGGAGCAGTTCTTC. Translating gives CASSSKTGPGEQFF.

The chain combines TRBV3-1 with TRBJ2-1, with TRBD2 matching 12 bases. CDR1 is LGHDT, CDR2 YNNKEL, per germline (reference sequence). The CDR3 covers 16 residues. J was trimmed by 6 bases and V by 4 bases; bases with no gene match: 7. The CDR3 DNA reads TGTGCCAGCAGCCGCGCTAGCGGGAGGGCCATCAATGAGCAGTTCTTC. This codes for CASSRASGRAINEQFF.

A few counts support this clonotype. The V gene is TRBV5-6, the J gene TRBJ1-2; D may be TRBD1 (5 bases). This CDR3 spans 13 amino acids. Germline assignment: CDR1 SGHDT and CDR2 YYEEEE. Trimming took 4 bases from V and 4 from J, leaving 11 bases between them. CDR3 protein: CASSPDSRYGYTF. CDR3 bases: TGTGCCAGCAGCCCAGACAGCCGCTATGGCTACACCTTC.

The CDR3 is CASSPGVLADTQYF. CDR3 nucleotide sequence: TGTGCCAGCTCACCTGGGGTTTTGGCAGATACGCAGTATTTT. The chain employs TRBV18 and TRBJ2-3; the D is unclear. Trimming took 3 bases from V and 4 from J, leaving 11 bases between them. From germline, CDR1 is KGHSH and CDR2 LQKENI. The CDR3 consists of 14 residues.

This clonotype has only a few counts. The chain uses TRBV6-1 and TRBJ1-2; D gene ambiguous. CDR1 MNHNS and CDR2 SASEGT come from the germline V gene. This CDR3 is built from 14 residues. Trimming took 3 bases from V and 0 from J, leaving 8 bases between them. The CDR3 spells CASSEHLANYGYTF. The CDR3 DNA reads TGTGCCAGCAGTGAGCACTTAGCTAACTATGGCTACACCTTC.

V and J are TRBV6-6 and TRBJ2-1; D call uncertain. Germline V CDR1 and CDR2: MNHNY, SVGAGI (reference sequence). Trimming took off 7 bases at V and 10 bases at J, with 20 bases between the two ends. This CDR3 spans 14 amino acids. CDR3 in DNA: TGTGCCAGCACCAAGGCCGGCAGCTCCTACGAGCAGTTCTTC. Protein product: CASTKAGSSYEQFF.

This rearrangement joins TRBV11-2 to TRBJ2-7, with 8 nucleotides matching TRBD2. The germline V gene has CDR1 SGHAT and CDR2 FQNNGV. The V segment lost 7 bases and the J segment 5 bases; nucleotides outside the gene matches: 7. This CDR3 has 13 amino acids. This CDR3 reads CASTKRGTNEQYF. CDR3 DNA: TGTGCCAGCACCAAGCGGGGGACGAACGAGCAGTACTTC.

This rearrangement joins TRBV6-1 to TRBJ2-7; a possible D gene is TRBD2 (5 bases). Trimming left V 6 bases short and J 7 bases short, with 22 bases between. Germline V gene data show CDR1 as MNHNS and CDR2 as SASEGT. The CDR3 consists of 15 residues. CDR3 region: CASSLGTRKDKEQYF. The CDR3, as DNA: TGTGCCAGCAGCTTGGGAACTAGGAAGGATAAGGAGCAGTACTTC.

The chain links TRBV7-2 to TRBJ2-7; no clear D. The V end was cut by 1 base, the J end by 2 bases, with 12 bases between. Germline V gives CDR1 SGHTA, CDR2 FQGNSA. This CDR3 is built from 15 residues. Here the CDR3 reads CASSLVSESPYEQYF. CDR3 in DNA: TGTGCCAGCAGCTTAGTCAGCGAAAGCCCCTACGAGCAGTACTTC.

The rearrangement links TRBV6-4 to TRBJ2-2; the D is unclear. Germline V gene sequence: CDR1 MRHNA, CDR2 SNTAGT. The CDR3 has 14 amino acids. V was trimmed by 0 bases and J by 3 bases, leaving 5 bases between them. In nucleotides, the CDR3 is TGTGCCAGCAGTGACTCGTCGGACACCGGGGAGCTGTTTTTT. Translation gives CASSDSSDTGELFF.

The chain employs TRBV5-6 and TRBJ2-1, with D possibly being TRBD2 (6 bases). Germline CDR1 is SGHDT and CDR2 is YYEEEE. The CDR3 runs to 20 residues. V lost 3 bases and J lost 10, with 35 bases in between. CDR3 DNA sequence: TGTGCCAGCAGCTCGGGACTCTCGTACAATGAGCAGTGCTTCTTTGAAGAGCAGTTCTTC. It specifies CASSSGLSYNEQCFFEEQFF. The variable domain in full, with the rest retrieved from reference TRBV5-6 and TRBJ2-1, is DAGVTQSPTHLIKTRGQQVTLRCSPKSGHDTVSWYQQALGQGPQFIFQYYEEEERQRGNFPDRFSGHQFPNYSSELNVNALLLGDSALYLCASSSGLSYNEQCFFEEQFFGPGTRLTVL.

With regard to this clonotype: One junction end disagrees with the germline gene, perhaps due to a read error. The V and J genes are TRBV4-1 and TRBJ2-3, with 7 bases fitting TRBD1. The V gene's germline CDR1 is MGHRA and CDR2 YSYEKL. This CDR3 is built from 16 residues. The CDR3, as DNA: TGCGCCAGCAGCCAAGTAAAGGGGGCAAGCACAGTTACGCAGTATTTT. Protein: CASSQVKGASTVTQYF.

V and J are TRBV20-1 and TRBJ1-6; maybe TRBD1 (5 bases). V gave up 3 bases and J gave up 5 bases, with 11 bases separating them. The CDR3 totals 14 residues. Germline CDR1 is DFQATT and CDR2 is SNEGSKA (reference sequence). CDR3 residues: CSASGGYDNSPLHF. As DNA, the CDR3 is TGCAGTGCTAGTGGGGGGTACGATAATTCACCCCTCCACTTT.

This chain links TRBV5-5 with TRBJ2-5; no clear D gene. V lost 0 bases, J lost 1 base, and 10 bases lay in between. The germline CDR1 and CDR2 sequences are SGHKS and YYEKEE (reference sequence). The CDR3 length is 15 residues. This chain's CDR3 is CASSLDPAAQETQYF. In DNA form, the CDR3 reads TGTGCCAGCAGCTTGGATCCGGCCGCCCAAGAGACCCAGTACTTC. Full variable domain (rest looked up from reference TRBV5-5 and TRBJ2-5): DAGVTQSPTHLIKTRGQQVTLRCSPISGHKSVSWYQQVLGQGPQFIFQYYEKEERGRGNFPDRFSARQFPNYSSELNVNALLLGDSALYLCASSLDPAAQETQYFGPGTRLLVL.

The gene calls are TRBV28 and TRBJ2-7, with TRBD2 as a possible D gene (6 bases). Trimming cost V 3 bases and J 9 bases, with 12 bases left between them. CDR1 MDHEN and CDR2 SYDVKM come from the germline V gene. The CDR3 spans 12 residues. The CDR3 sequence is CASSFGGWRQYF. In nucleotides, the CDR3 is TGTGCCAGCAGTTTTGGAGGGTGGCGGCAGTACTTC.

The gene calls are TRBV3-1 and TRBJ2-5, with a weak D call TRBD1 (5 bases). CDR3 length: 14 amino acids. V was pared by 2 bases and J by 4 bases, with 11 bases between. CDR1 and CDR2 (germline): LGHDT, YNNKEL (reference sequence). The CDR3 protein is CASSQPGRGETQYF. CDR3 DNA sequence: TGTGCCAGCAGCCAACCAGGGCGAGGAGAGACCCAGTACTTC.

This clonotype was counted between two and nine times. The genes are TRBV20-1 and TRBJ2-5, with TRBD1 matching over 8 bases. The end of the DNA aligns better with TRBJ2-7, so the J call may be wrong. In germline, CDR1 is DFQATT, CDR2 SNEGSKA (reference sequence). The CDR3 sequence is 15 residues long. CDR3 DNA sequence: TGCAGTGCTCTACTCGGACAGGGCCTCCTCGGCGAGCAGTACTTC. Protein product: CSALLGQGLLGEQYF.